These 32 T cell receptor beta chains came from one sample sequenced in a study of blood T cell repertoires in COVID-19. Assay used: immunoSEQ multiplex PCR; TCRdb lists only in-frame clones, some missing. This sample has around 150,000 clones; around 80% occur once, and the top ten carry around 4%. Sequencing was done on a sample of peripheral blood. Every receptor here comes from a man aged 60 to 69 with acute or convalescent COVID-19.

The chain uses TRBV29-1 and TRBJ2-3, with a weak D call TRBD2 (5 bases). This CDR3 has 12 residues. Trimming shortened V by 7 bases and J by 3 bases, and 11 bases separated the two germline ends. Germline CDR1 SQVTM, CDR2 ANQGSEA. The DNA for the CDR3 is TGCAGCGGGACTGTGGGTACAGATACGCAGTATTTT. Amino acid sequence: CSGTVGTDTQYF.

The chain uses TRBV28 and TRBJ1-4; 8 nucleotides match TRBD1. The CDR3 is 15 amino acids. V trimming: 6 bases; J trimming: 3 bases; junction bases outside the gene matches: 6. In germline, CDR1 is MDHEN, CDR2 SYDVKM. The CDR3 spells CASSPLQGANEKLFF. The CDR3 nucleotides read TGTGCCAGCAGCCCCCTACAGGGGGCTAATGAAAAACTGTTTTTT.

This rearrangement joins TRBV7-8 to TRBJ1-2, with TRBD1 as a possible D gene (6 bases). This CDR3 region has 12 residues. V gave up 4 bases and J gave up 6 bases, with 9 bases separating them. Germline V CDR1 and CDR2: SGHVS, FQNEAQ. DNA for the CDR3: TGTGCCAGCAGCTGGGGGCGGGATGGCTACACCTTC. It translates to CASSWGRDGYTF.

This clone was recorded once. The J gene is TRBJ2-7, the V gene TRBV7-8, with TRBD1 as a possible D gene (5 bases). The V gene lost 5 bases and the J gene lost 5 bases, with 10 bases spanning the gap. This CDR3 has 12 residues. Germline CDR1 SGHVS, CDR2 FQNEAQ. CDR3 sequence reads: CASSNRYHEQYF. The CDR3, as DNA: TGTGCCAGCAGCAACAGGTACCACGAGCAGTACTTC.

The sample holds a few counts of this clone. This chain uses TRBV28 with TRBJ2-1; TRBD1 aligns across 7 bases. Trimming at V came to 6 bases and at J to 3 bases, leaving 2 bases not matched to a gene. CDR1 and CDR2 (germline): MDHEN, SYDVKM. The CDR3 spans 13 residues. The chain's CDR3 is CASRRDSYNEQFF. DNA of the CDR3: TGTGCCAGCAGACGGGACAGCTACAATGAGCAGTTCTTC.

The chain carries TRBV6-1 and TRBJ2-7; 9 bases are a match to TRBD2. The CDR3 has 18 residues. V shed 3 bases and J 3 bases; nucleotides not matched to a gene: 15. Germline values: CDR1 MNHNS, CDR2 SASEGT. The CDR3 region is CASSDVLLTSGALYEQYF. The CDR3 coding sequence is TGTGCCAGCAGTGACGTCTTATTGACTAGCGGTGCTCTCTACGAGCAGTACTTC.

This clone has a handful of counts. The V gene is TRBV6-6, the J gene TRBJ2-1; 11 bases are a match to TRBD2. CDR3 length equals 13 residues. CDR1 and CDR2 (germline): MNHNY, SVGAGI (reference sequence). J lost 10 bases, V lost 5 bases, and 4 bases had no gene match. The CDR3 loop reads CASSTSGSEEQFF. The CDR3 DNA reads TGTGCCAGCAGTACTAGCGGGAGTGAGGAGCAGTTCTTC.

The chain is built from TRBV6-1 and TRBJ1-4, with D possibly matching TRBD1 (6 bases). V was clipped by 4 bases and J by 8 bases, with 20 bases between them. This CDR3 region has 16 residues. The germline CDR1 and CDR2 sequences are MNHNS and SASEGT. The CDR3 DNA reads as TGTGCCAGCAGTGCCGACAGGAGCACCATGACGGAAAAACTGTTTTTT. Translating it yields CASSADRSTMTEKLFF.

This clone is a singleton in its sample. V is TRBV3-1 (or the pseudogene TRBV3-2) and J is TRBJ2-3, with D maybe TRBD1 (6 bases). V dropped 5 bases and J dropped 1 base, with 10 bases sitting between them. This CDR3 comprises 14 residues. In germline, CDR1 is LGHDT, CDR2 YNNKEL (reference sequence). The CDR3 DNA sequence: TGTGCCAGCAGCAGGGGGATGGGCACAGATACGCAGTATTTT. The encoded protein is CASSRGMGTDTQYF.

The chain carries TRBV28 and TRBJ1-2; no clear D. The CDR3 spans 12 residues. V lost 2 bases and J lost 6, with 7 bases in between. CDR1 is MDHEN and CDR2 is SYDVKM in the germline V gene. The CDR3 loop is CASSLPQDGYTF. In DNA form, the CDR3 reads TGTGCCAGCAGTTTACCCCAGGATGGCTACACCTTC.

This chain uses TRBV6-5 with TRBJ2-3; no clear D gene. Germline assignment: CDR1 MNHEY and CDR2 SVGAGI. This CDR3 contains 15 residues. With 0 bases removed from V and 2 bases from J, the gap between germline ends came to 9 bases. The CDR3 DNA follows: TGTGCCAGCAGTTACTCGAGAGTGAACACAGATACGCAGTATTTT. Translated: CASSYSRVNTDTQYF.

The chain is built from TRBV28 and TRBJ1-6; the D gene is possibly TRBD1 (5 bases). The CDR3 is 17 amino acids. In germline, CDR1 is MDHEN, CDR2 SYDVKM. The V and J ends lost 6 bases and 5 bases respectively, with 20 bases between them. The CDR3 sequence: CASSRHGGRRDNSPLHF. For the CDR3, the DNA is TGTGCCAGCAGCCGTCATGGGGGGAGGAGGGATAATTCACCCCTCCACTTT.

This clone occurred once. For the CDR3, the DNA is TGCAGTGCTAGTCGACAGGGCAATCAGCCCCAGCATTTT. This translates into CSASRQGNQPQHF. The chain is built from TRBV20-1 and TRBJ1-5; tentative D call: TRBD1 (6 bases). The V gene's germline CDR1 is DFQATT and CDR2 SNEGSKA (reference sequence). The CDR3 spans 13 residues. Trimming pared 3 bases from V and 2 bases from J, leaving 8 bases between.

In its sample, this clone was seen a few times. The chain is built from TRBV7-2 and TRBJ1-2; 8 bases are shared with TRBD1. CDR3 size: 15 residues. In germline, CDR1 is SGHTA, CDR2 FQGNSA. V was clipped by 1 base and J by 4 bases; unmatched bases: 5. In nucleotides, the CDR3 is TGTGCCAGCAGCTTAGGGGACAGGAGCCTCTATGGCTACACCTTC. It encodes CASSLGDRSLYGYTF.

V is TRBV27 and J is TRBJ2-7; TRBD1 matches at 7 bases. The CDR3 runs 14 residues. CDR1 and CDR2 (germline): MNHEY, SMNVEV (reference sequence). The trim removed 2 bases at V and 5 bases at J, leaving 6 bases unmatched. CDR3 in DNA: TGTGCCAGCAGTTTAGTACAGGGGTTAAACGAGCAGTACTTC. Translating it yields CASSLVQGLNEQYF.

V and J are TRBV29-1 and TRBJ2-2, with TRBD2 matching 9 bases. V lost 2 bases, J lost 2 bases, and 6 bases stayed unmatched. This CDR3 comprises 16 residues. The germline CDR1 and CDR2 sequences are SQVTM and ANQGSEA. The chain's CDR3 is CSVELTSGTNTGELFF. CDR3 in DNA: TGCAGCGTTGAACTGACTAGCGGAACTAACACCGGGGAGCTGTTTTTT.

This chain's CDR3 is CATREQGDFTGELFF. In DNA, the CDR3 is TGTGCCACCAGGGAACAGGGGGACTTCACCGGGGAGCTGTTTTTT. This chain links TRBV24-1 with TRBJ2-2; 8 bases fit TRBD1. V was pared by 7 bases and J by 4 bases, with 7 bases of the junction left unmatched. CDR3 length: 15 residues. Germline CDR1 is KGHDR and CDR2 is SFDVKD.

The rearrangement uses TRBV28 and TRBJ1-2; 7 bases fit TRBD1. This CDR3 comprises 13 residues. Germline CDR1 is MDHEN and CDR2 is SYDVKM. Trimming removed 10 bases from V and 4 bases from J; junction bases left unmatched: 9. CDR3 sequence: CATQRGPIYGYTF. CDR3 nucleotides: TGTGCCACCCAAAGGGGGCCTATCTATGGCTACACCTTC.

The gene calls are TRBV6-1 and TRBJ2-7; D might be TRBD1 (6 bases). V shed 1 base and J shed 3 bases, with 10 bases lying between them. The CDR3 loop spans 14 amino acids. Germline values: CDR1 MNHNS, CDR2 SASEGT. This CDR3 is CASSEETGSYEQYF. The CDR3 DNA reads TGTGCCAGCAGTGAAGAAACAGGGAGCTACGAGCAGTACTTC.

This rearrangement joins TRBV30 to TRBJ1-3; 7 nucleotides agree with TRBD1. Germline CDR1 and CDR2: GTSNPN and SVGIG (reference sequence). The CDR3 is made up of 18 amino acids. J gave up 0 bases and V 4 bases, and 15 bases lay outside the gene matches. The CDR3 DNA follows: TGTGCCTGGACCCCGCGATACGGGACAGCGGACTCTGGAAACACCATATATTTT. Its protein is CAWTPRYGTADSGNTIYF.

The CDR3 region has the DNA TGTGCCAGCAGCTTGATTCCGAGCTCTGGAAACACCATATATTTT. Residues: CASSLIPSSGNTIYF. The rearrangement uses TRBV5-6 and TRBJ1-3; D gene unclear. V was clipped by 1 base and J by 0 bases, with 8 bases between them. This CDR3 is built from 15 residues. CDR1 SGHDT and CDR2 YYEEEE come from the germline V gene.

The chain carries TRBV10-2 and TRBJ2-1, with 11 bases lining up with TRBD1. The CDR3 is made up of 15 amino acids. Trimming removed 6 bases from V and 6 bases from J; junction bases left unmatched: 7. The V gene's germline CDR1 is WSHSY and CDR2 SAAADI. The chain's CDR3 is CASRAGTGGVNEQFF. The DNA for the CDR3 is TGCGCCAGCAGGGCCGGGACAGGGGGAGTCAATGAGCAGTTCTTC.

The V call is TRBV2, the J call TRBJ1-1; tentative D call: TRBD1 (6 bases). This CDR3 is built from 12 residues. Germline-derived CDR1 and CDR2 are SNHLY and FYNNEI. Trimming cost V 8 bases and J 11 bases, with 18 bases left between them. DNA for the CDR3: TGTGCCAGCGAGGGGGACGGAAATACGGCTTTCTTT. This sequence encodes CASEGDGNTAFF.

The chain uses TRBV25-1 and TRBJ2-6; D might be TRBD1 (5 bases). The germline V gene has CDR1 MGHDK and CDR2 SYGVNS. Trimming stripped 4 bases from V and 1 base from J, with 11 bases between. The CDR3 is made up of 16 amino acids. DNA of the CDR3: TGTGCCAGCAGTGCTAGGGGATGGTCTGGGGCCAACGTCCTGACTTTC. Translated, it gives CASSARGWSGANVLTF. Full variable domain (rest looked up from reference TRBV25-1 and TRBJ2-6): EADIYQTPRYLVIGTGKKITLECSQTMGHDKMYWYQQDPGMELHLIHYSYGVNSTEKGDLSSESTVSRIRTEHFPLTLESARPSHTSQYLCASSARGWSGANVLTFGAGSRLTVL.

This chain joins TRBV5-1 and TRBJ2-4; 11 bases line up with TRBD2. CDR1 is SGHRS and CDR2 is YFSETQ in the germline V gene. There are 19 residues in the CDR3. The junction had 9 bases not matched to a gene; V was cut back by 0 bases and J by 1 base. The CDR3 is CASSLERSGRAGAKNIQYF. CDR3 in DNA: TGCGCCAGCAGCTTGGAGCGTAGCGGGAGGGCCGGGGCCAAAAACATTCAGTACTTC.

The rearrangement links TRBV5-1 to TRBJ1-1, with D unclear. The germline gives CDR1 SGHRS, CDR2 YFSETQ. The CDR3 is 14 residues long. Between the trimmed V and J ends, which lost 1 base and 11 bases, there was a span of 18 bases. Written as DNA, the CDR3 is TGCGCCAGCAGCTTGACGGCAGGCCCATCGTCTGCTTTCTTT. This codes for CASSLTAGPSSAFF.

The chain carries TRBV27 and TRBJ1-2, with D possibly matching TRBD1 (6 bases). This CDR3 has 14 amino acids. The germline V gene has CDR1 MNHEY and CDR2 SMNVEV (reference sequence). Trimming pared 0 bases from V and 7 bases from J, leaving 12 bases between. The DNA for the CDR3 is TGTGCCAGCAGTTTATCGAGGGGCAGGGGTGGCTACACCTTC. Its protein product is CASSLSRGRGGYTF.

The chain has TRBV4-1 and TRBJ2-7; 7 positions agree with TRBD1. The CDR3 has 17 amino acids. Trimming removed 1 base from V and 4 bases from J; junction bases left unmatched: 13. Germline V lookup: CDR1 MGHRA, CDR2 YSYEKL. CDR3: CASSQASTGLRWYEQYF. CDR3 in DNA: TGCGCCAGCAGCCAAGCTTCGACAGGGCTTCGCTGGTACGAGCAGTACTTC.

The rearrangement links TRBV5-1 to TRBJ2-3, with 8 bases lining up with TRBD2. CDR3 length: 17 amino acids. CDR1 and CDR2 from the germline V gene are SGHRS and YFSETQ. Germline trimming cut 1 base from V and 1 base from J; bases unmatched to any gene: 8. The CDR3 reads CASSLWGSGSGTDTQYF. Written as DNA, the CDR3 is TGCGCCAGCAGCTTGTGGGGCAGCGGGAGTGGCACAGATACGCAGTATTTT.

V gene TRBV6-5 combines with J gene TRBJ2-1; D is unclear. The V end lost 7 bases, the J end lost 9 bases, and 19 bases lay between the germline ends. Germline values: CDR1 MNHEY, CDR2 SVGAGI. The CDR3 extends over 14 amino acids. The CDR3 loop is CASKPTQSNSEQFF. CDR3 in DNA: TGTGCCAGCAAACCCACACAGTCTAATAGTGAGCAGTTCTTC.

This clone was recorded at least ten times. The V call is TRBV5-1, the J call TRBJ2-7; 9 positions match TRBD1. J gave up 5 bases and V 5 bases, and 5 bases lay outside the gene matches. Germline V gene data show CDR1 as SGHRS and CDR2 as YFSETQ. The CDR3 sequence is 13 residues long. CDR3 DNA sequence: TGCGCCAGCAGGCGGACAGGGGAAAACGAGCAGTACTTC. Translating it yields CASRRTGENEQYF.

The chain carries TRBV7-2 and TRBJ1-3; TRBD1 matches 7 bases. There are 16 residues in the CDR3. The ends lost 3 bases at V and 0 bases at J; junction bases unmatched: 5. Germline V gives CDR1 SGHTA, CDR2 FQGNSA. CDR3 protein: CASSLGQFYSGNTIYF. The CDR3 nucleotides read TGTGCCAGCAGCTTGGGACAGTTTTACTCTGGAAACACCATATATTTT.